This is a list of T cell receptor beta chains from one sample in a study of neurological immune-mediated disorders. TCRdb analysed the 5' RACE reads with MiXCR anew, one entry per CDR3 protein. The data show under 85,000 distinct CDR3 sequences, about 5% seen once. The sequenced sample consisted of PBMCs. The receptors here all came from a human donor with multiple sclerosis. The donor label of this sample is uncertain. Both conserved end residues are part of each CDR3. A D gene is named only where the DNA matches it firmly. Clone size appears in some rows only: once, few, many, or a class for an expanded clone.

many,TRBJ1-1,TRBV5-5,TRBD1,TGTGCCAGCAGCGTCCACAGGGGGCTATTGAACACTGAAGCTTTCTTT,CASSVHRGLLNTEAFF
few,TRBJ2-1,TRBV15,-,TGTGCCACCAGCAGAGATCGGGGTTGGAGGGAGCAGTTCTTC,CATSRDRGWREQFF
many,TRBJ2-1,TRBV7-3,TRBD2,TGTGCCAGCAGCTTCCTAGCGGGGGGGCTGAATGAGCAGTTCTTC,CASSFLAGGLNEQFF
many,TRBJ2-4,TRBV5-1,TRBD2,TGCGCCAGCAGCTTGGGTCGCGGGGGGGGTGAAAACATTCAGTACTTC,CASSLGRGGGENIQYF
many,TRBJ2-5,TRBV29-1,-,TGCAGCGTCGGACCGCAAGAGACCCAGTACTTC,CSVGPQETQYF
many,TRBJ1-1,TRBV5-1,-,TGCGCCAGCAGCTTGTGGGGCGGGACAAACACTGAAGCTTTCTTT,CASSLWGGTNTEAFF
many,TRBJ2-3,TRBV5-1,-,TGCGCCAGCAGCTTCAGATCGCCCACAGATACGCAGTATTTT,CASSFRSPTDTQYF
-,TRBJ2-7,TRBV29-1,TRBD1,TGCAGCGTTGAACTGGGGGACAGCGAAAACTACGAGCAGTACTTC,CSVELGDSENYEQYF
many,TRBJ2-2,TRBV5-1,-,TGCGCCAGCAGACAAATCGCGAACACCGGGGAGCTGTTTTTT,CASRQIANTGELFF
-,TRBJ2-7,TRBV2,-,TGTGCCAGCAGTGAAGCGGATAATTGGGACGCCTCCTACGAGCAGTACTTC,CASSEADNWDASYEQYF
many,TRBJ2-3,TRBV12-3/TRBV12-4,-,TGTGCCAGCAGTCCTAGCTGGGTCGTTGACGCCATGGATACGCAGTATTTT,CASSPSWVVDAMDTQYF
many,TRBJ2-3,TRBV20-1,TRBD2,TGCAGTGCTAAGAGACCGCTAGCGGGGCAAGATACGCAGTATTTT,CSAKRPLAGQDTQYF
many,TRBJ1-1,TRBV2,-,TGTGCCAGCAGCTCATTACATATGAACACTGAAGCTTTCTTT,CASSSLHMNTEAFF
-,TRBJ2-2,TRBV5-1,-,TGCGCCAGCAGCCCCGGGGAGCTGTTTTTT,CASSPGELFF
many,TRBJ2-3,TRBV7-8,-,TGTGCCAGCAGCCTGCAACGCACGGGACGGCTAGGTCCAGATACGCAGTATTTT,CASSLQRTGRLGPDTQYF
many,TRBJ2-4,TRBV7-9,-,TGTGCCAGCAGCTTACTTTCCCGGAACATTCAGTACTTC,CASSLLSRNIQYF
many,TRBJ1-3,TRBV5-1,-,TGCGCCAGCAGCGAATCCGGGACGACTGGAAACACCATATATTTT,CASSESGTTGNTIYF
many,TRBJ2-3,TRBV29-1,TRBD1,TGCAGCGTGGACAGGGGAGGCACAGATACGCAGTATTTT,CSVDRGGTDTQYF
many,TRBJ1-4,TRBV5-1,TRBD1,TGCGCCAGCAGCTTGGCCGTGTTACAGGGGTCGAGCGATGAAAAACTGTTTTTT,CASSLAVLQGSSDEKLFF
many,TRBJ2-3,TRBV7-3,-,TGTGCCAGCAGCAAACAGGGGGGGGGAGATACGCAGTATTTT,CASSKQGGGDTQYF
many,TRBJ1-2,TRBV12-3/TRBV12-4,TRBD1,TGTGCCAGCAGTTGGGGACAGGACTATGGCTACACCTTC,CASSWGQDYGYTF
many,TRBJ2-4,TRBV5-5,-,TGTGCCAGCAGCTTGTTTTCGGAGGTCCGAAACATTCAGTACTTC,CASSLFSEVRNIQYF
many,TRBJ2-7,TRBV29-1,-,TGCAGCGCCCGAAGGTCGGATGGGGACGAGCAGTACTTC,CSARRSDGDEQYF
many,TRBJ1-1,TRBV15,-,TGTGCCAGCAGCCGGGAATACAACACTGAAGCTTTCTTT,CASSREYNTEAFF
many,TRBJ1-4,TRBV4-1,TRBD1,TGCGCCAGCAGCCATCGTGGGCAGGGGGCTCTTCTTAATGAAAAACTGTTTTTT,CASSHRGQGALLNEKLFF
many,TRBJ2-5,TRBV20-1,TRBD2,TGCAGTGCCACGCTAGCGGGAAAGCAAGAGACCCAGTACTTC,CSATLAGKQETQYF
many,TRBJ2-3,TRBV5-1,TRBD2,TGCGCCAGCAGCTTGGAGGGCGGGGGGGCCGGAGATACGCAGTATTTT,CASSLEGGGAGDTQYF
many,TRBJ2-7,TRBV5-1,-,TGCGCCAGCAGCTCCTTAAACGAGCAGTACTTC,CASSSLNEQYF
few,TRBJ2-3,TRBV6-5,TRBD2,TGTGCCAGCAGAGGGACTAGCGGGGGGGGCACAGATACGCAGTATTTT,CASRGTSGGGTDTQYF
many,TRBJ1-4,TRBV29-1,-,TGCAGCGCTTCGACAGTCCTTAATGAAAAACTGTTTTTT,CSASTVLNEKLFF
many,TRBJ2-7,TRBV5-1,-,TGCGCCAGCAGCTTGGACGGGACCGCGACCTACGAGCAGTACTTC,CASSLDGTATYEQYF
many,TRBJ2-5,TRBV7-8,-,TGTGCCAGCAGCTTCCAGGGAGGGGGTAGAGAGACCCAGTACTTC,CASSFQGGGRETQYF
many,TRBJ2-1,TRBV6-5,TRBD2,TGTGCCAGCAGTTGGACTAGCGGGGGGTACAATGAGCAGTTCTTC,CASSWTSGGYNEQFF
many,TRBJ2-3,TRBV7-2,-,TGTGCCAGCAGCTTGAGAACCTCAGGGTTCGGTACGCAGTATTTT,CASSLRTSGFGTQYF
many,TRBJ1-2,TRBV7-2,-,TGTGCCAGCGGTGAGGGAGGCCATGGCTACACCTTC,CASGEGGHGYTF
many,TRBJ1-5,TRBV18,-,TGTGCCAGCTCACCCAGGGGTAGCAATCAGCCCCAGCATTTT,CASSPRGSNQPQHF
few,TRBJ2-1,TRBV18,TRBD1,TGTGCCAGCTCACTCCACCCAGGGGGTACCTACAATGAGCAGTTCTTC,CASSLHPGGTYNEQFF
-,TRBJ2-1,TRBV3-1,TRBD2,TGTGCCAGCAGCCAAGACGGAGGAGCGGGGGCCTCCTACAATGAGCAGTTCTTC,CASSQDGGAGASYNEQFF
many,TRBJ1-1,TRBV20-1,TRBD1,TGCAGGCCCAGACAGGGGGCCACTGAAGCTTTCTTT,CRPRQGATEAFF
many,TRBJ2-7,TRBV7-9,-,TGTGCCACTGTGGGGGGAGACGAGCAGTACTTC,CATVGGDEQYF